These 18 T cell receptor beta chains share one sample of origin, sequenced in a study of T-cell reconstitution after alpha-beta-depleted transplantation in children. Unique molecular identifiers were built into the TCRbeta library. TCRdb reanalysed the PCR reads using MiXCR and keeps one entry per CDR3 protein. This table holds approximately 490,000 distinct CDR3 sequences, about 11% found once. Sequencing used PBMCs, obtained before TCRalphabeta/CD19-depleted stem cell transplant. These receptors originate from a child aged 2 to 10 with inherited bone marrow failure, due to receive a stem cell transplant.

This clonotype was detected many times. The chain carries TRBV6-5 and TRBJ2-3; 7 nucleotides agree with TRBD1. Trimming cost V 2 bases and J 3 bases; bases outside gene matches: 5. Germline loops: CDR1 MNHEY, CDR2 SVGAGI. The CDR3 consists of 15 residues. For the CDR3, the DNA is TGTGCCAGCAGTTACCAGGGACAGACAACAGATACGCAGTATTTT. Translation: CASSYQGQTTDTQYF.

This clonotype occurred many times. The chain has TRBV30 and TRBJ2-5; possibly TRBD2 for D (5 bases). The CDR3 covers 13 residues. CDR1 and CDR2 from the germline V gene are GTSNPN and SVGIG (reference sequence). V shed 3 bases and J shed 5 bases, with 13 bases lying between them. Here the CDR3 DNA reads TGTGCCTGGAGAACCGGGATCGATGAGACCCAGTACTTC. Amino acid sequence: CAWRTGIDETQYF.

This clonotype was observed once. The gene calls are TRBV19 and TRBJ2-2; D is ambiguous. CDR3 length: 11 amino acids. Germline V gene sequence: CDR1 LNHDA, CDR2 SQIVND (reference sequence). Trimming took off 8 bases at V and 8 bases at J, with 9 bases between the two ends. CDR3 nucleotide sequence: TGTGCCAGTTCCTGGTCGGGGGAGCTGTTTTTT. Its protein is CASSWSGELFF. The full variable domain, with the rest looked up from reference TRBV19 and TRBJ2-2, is DGGITQSPKYLFRKEGQNVTLSCEQNLNHDAMYWYRQDPGQGLRLIYYSQIVNDFQKGDIAEGYSVSREKKESFPLTVTSAQKNPTAFYLCASSWSGELFFGEGSRLTVL.

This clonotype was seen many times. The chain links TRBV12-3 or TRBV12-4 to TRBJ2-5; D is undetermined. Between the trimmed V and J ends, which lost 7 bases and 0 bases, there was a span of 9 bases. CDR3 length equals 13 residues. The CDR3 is CASTSRYQETQYF. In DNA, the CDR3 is TGTGCCAGCACTTCGCGCTACCAAGAGACCCAGTACTTC.

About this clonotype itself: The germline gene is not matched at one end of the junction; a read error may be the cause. This chain's CDR3 is CCARDVGARVNEQFF. The DNA of the CDR3 is TGCTGTGCTAGAGACGTAGGGGCGCGAGTCAATGAGCAGTTCTTC. The J gene is TRBJ2-1, the V gene TRBV20-1; possibly TRBD1 for D (5 bases). Germline V gene lookup returns CDR1 DFQATT and CDR2 SNEGSKA (reference sequence). The CDR3 loop spans 15 amino acids.

The CDR3 DNA reads as TGTGCCAGCAGACAACGGGCTAGCACAGATACGCAGTATTTT. Protein: CASRQRASTDTQYF. The chain carries TRBV27 and TRBJ2-3, with D uncertain. Trimming took off 6 bases at V and 0 bases at J, with 10 bases between the two ends. There are 14 residues in the CDR3. From germline, CDR1 is MNHEY and CDR2 SMNVEV (reference sequence).

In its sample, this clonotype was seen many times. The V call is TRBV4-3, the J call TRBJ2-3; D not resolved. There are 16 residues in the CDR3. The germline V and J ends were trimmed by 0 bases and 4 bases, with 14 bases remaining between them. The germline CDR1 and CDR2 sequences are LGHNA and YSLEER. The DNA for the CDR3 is TGCGCCAGCAGCCAAGATGCCACCCCACCGTCAGATACGCAGTATTTT. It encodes CASSQDATPPSDTQYF.

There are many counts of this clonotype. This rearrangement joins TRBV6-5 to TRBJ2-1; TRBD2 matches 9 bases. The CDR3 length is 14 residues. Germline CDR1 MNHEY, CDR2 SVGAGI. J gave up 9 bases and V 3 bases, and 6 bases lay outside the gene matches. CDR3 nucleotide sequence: TGTGCCAGCAGTTATAACCTAGCGGGACTTGAGCAGTTCTTC. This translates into CASSYNLAGLEQFF.

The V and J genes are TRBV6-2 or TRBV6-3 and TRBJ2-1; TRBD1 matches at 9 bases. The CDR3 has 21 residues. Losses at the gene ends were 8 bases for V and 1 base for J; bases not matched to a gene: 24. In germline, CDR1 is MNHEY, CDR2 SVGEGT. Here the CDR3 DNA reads TGTGCCAGCGGCATGAGTCGTGGACAGGGGATCTCCCTTCGATCCTACAATGAGCAGTTCTTC. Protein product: CASGMSRGQGISLRSYNEQFF.

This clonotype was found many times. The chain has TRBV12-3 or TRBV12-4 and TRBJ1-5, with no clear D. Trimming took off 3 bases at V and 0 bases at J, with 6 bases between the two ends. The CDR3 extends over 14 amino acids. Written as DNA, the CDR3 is TGTGCCAGCAGTTTGACCGATAGCAATCAGCCCCAGCATTTT. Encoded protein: CASSLTDSNQPQHF.

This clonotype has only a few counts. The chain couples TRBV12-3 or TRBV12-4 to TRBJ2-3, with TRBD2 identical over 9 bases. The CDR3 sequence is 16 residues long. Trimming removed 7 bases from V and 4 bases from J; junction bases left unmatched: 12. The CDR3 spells CASKPIAGALADTQYF. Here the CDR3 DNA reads TGTGCCAGCAAACCTATAGCGGGAGCGCTGGCAGATACGCAGTATTTT.

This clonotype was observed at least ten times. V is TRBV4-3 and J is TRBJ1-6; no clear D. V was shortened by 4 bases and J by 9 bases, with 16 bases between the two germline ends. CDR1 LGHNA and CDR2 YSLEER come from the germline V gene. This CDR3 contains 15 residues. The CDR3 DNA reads TGCGCCAGCAGCCCACTCCCCGCTACGGCTTCACCCCTCCACTTT. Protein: CASSPLPATASPLHF.

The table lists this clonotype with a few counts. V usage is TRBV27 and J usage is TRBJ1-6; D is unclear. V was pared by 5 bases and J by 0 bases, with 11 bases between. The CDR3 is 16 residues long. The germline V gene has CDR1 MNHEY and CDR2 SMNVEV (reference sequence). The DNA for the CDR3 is TGTGCCAGCAGTCCGACTTTGCGCTCCTATAATTCACCCCTCCACTTT. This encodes CASSPTLRSYNSPLHF.

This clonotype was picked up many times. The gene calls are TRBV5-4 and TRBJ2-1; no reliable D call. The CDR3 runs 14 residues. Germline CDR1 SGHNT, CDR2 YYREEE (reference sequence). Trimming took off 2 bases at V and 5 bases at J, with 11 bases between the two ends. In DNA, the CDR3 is TGTGCCAGCAGCTTCGACTGGACCAACAATGAGCAGTTCTTC. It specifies CASSFDWTNNEQFF.

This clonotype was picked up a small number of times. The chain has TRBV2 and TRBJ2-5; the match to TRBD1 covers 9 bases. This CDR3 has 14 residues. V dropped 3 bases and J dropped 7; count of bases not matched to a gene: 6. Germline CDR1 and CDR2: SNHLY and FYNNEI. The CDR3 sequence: CASSDNRGRGTQYF. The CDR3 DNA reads TGTGCCAGCAGTGATAACAGGGGGCGGGGGACCCAGTACTTC.

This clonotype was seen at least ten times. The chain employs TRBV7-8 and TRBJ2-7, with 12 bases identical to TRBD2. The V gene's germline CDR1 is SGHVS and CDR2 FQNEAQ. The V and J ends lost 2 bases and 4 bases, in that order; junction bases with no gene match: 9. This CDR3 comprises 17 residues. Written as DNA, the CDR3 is TGTGCCAGCAGCTTAAATTTGGCTAGCGGGAGGGGATACGAGCAGTACTTC. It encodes CASSLNLASGRGYEQYF.

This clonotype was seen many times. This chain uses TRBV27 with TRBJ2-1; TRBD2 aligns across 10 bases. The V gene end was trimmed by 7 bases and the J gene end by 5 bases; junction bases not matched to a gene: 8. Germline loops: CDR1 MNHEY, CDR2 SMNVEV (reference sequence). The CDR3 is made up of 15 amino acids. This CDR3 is CASTAGLALHNEQFF. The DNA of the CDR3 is TGTGCCAGCACCGCGGGACTAGCGCTACACAATGAGCAGTTCTTC.

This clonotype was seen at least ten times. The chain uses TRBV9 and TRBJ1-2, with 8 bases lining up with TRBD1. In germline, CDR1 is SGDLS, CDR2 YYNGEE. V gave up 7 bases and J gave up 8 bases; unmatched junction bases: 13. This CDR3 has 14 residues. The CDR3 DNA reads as TGTGCCAGCGGATCGCCGGGGACAGGCGACGGCTACACCTTC. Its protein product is CASGSPGTGDGYTF.